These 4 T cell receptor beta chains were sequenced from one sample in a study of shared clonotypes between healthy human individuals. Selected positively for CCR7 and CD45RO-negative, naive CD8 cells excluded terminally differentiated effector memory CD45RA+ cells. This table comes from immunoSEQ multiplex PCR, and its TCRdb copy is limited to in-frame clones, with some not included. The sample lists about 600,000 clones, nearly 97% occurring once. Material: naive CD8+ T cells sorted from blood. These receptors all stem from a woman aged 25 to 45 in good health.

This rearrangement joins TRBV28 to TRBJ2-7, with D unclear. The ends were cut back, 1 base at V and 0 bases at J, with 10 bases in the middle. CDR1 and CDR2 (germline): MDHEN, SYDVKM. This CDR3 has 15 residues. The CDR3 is CASSLSGMGSYEQYF. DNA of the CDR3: TGTGCCAGCAGTTTATCTGGGATGGGCTCCTACGAGCAGTACTTC.

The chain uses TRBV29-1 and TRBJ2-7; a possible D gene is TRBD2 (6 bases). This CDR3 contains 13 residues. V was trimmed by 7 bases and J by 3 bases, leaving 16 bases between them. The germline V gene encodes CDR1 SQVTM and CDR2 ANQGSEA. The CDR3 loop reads CSADLGAGYEQYF. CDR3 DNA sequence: TGCAGCGCCGATTTAGGAGCGGGCTACGAGCAGTACTTC.

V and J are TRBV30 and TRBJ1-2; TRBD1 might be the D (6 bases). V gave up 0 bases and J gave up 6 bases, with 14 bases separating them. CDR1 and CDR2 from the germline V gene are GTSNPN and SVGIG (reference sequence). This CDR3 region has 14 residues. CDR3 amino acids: CAWSVGGGADGYTF. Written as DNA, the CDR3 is TGTGCCTGGAGTGTAGGGGGAGGGGCGGATGGCTACACCTTC.

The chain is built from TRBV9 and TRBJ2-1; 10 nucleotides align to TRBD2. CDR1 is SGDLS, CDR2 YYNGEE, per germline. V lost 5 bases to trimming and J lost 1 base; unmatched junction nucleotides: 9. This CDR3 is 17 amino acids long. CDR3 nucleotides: TGTGCCAGCAGTCAAAACCTACTAGCGGGGTCCTACAATGAGCAGTTCTTC. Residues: CASSQNLLAGSYNEQFF.